One T cell receptor beta chain is described in this entry. This entry belongs to a study of technical replicates of blood from a few donors. Profiled with immunoSEQ multiplex PCR; TCRdb holds only in-frame clones, not every one. The table includes 60,000 to 90,000 clones, approximately 96% detected once. The CDR3 extends over 15 amino acids. Germline values: CDR1 MNHEY, CDR2 SMNVEV (reference sequence). V shed 7 bases and J shed 0 bases, with 10 bases lying between them. Sample: T cells isolated from PBMCs. The clonotype comes from a human donor in good health. The V and J genes are TRBV27 and TRBJ1-6; no definite D call. The CDR3 is CASKAGSSYNSPLHF. CDR3 coding DNA: TGTGCCAGCAAGGCAGGAAGCTCCTATAATTCACCCCTCCACTTT.